This TCR beta chain originates from a study of regulatory T cells in long-lasting Graves disease. This clonotype was seen ten or more times. Sequencing libraries for TCR beta were prepared with iRepertoire HTBI primers and Arm-PCR of CDR3 regions. MiXCR was run by TCRdb on the multiplex PCR reads, yielding one entry per CDR3 protein. This table holds about half a million distinct CDR3 sequences, 12% found once. The time point was: newly diagnosed GD, antithyroid drugs for less than 3 months. Researchers made the TCR library from RNA that was extracted from PBMCs. In germline, CDR1 is SGHTS, CDR2 YDEGEE. V was trimmed by 6 bases and J by 1 base, leaving 14 bases between them. The CDR3 loop spans 14 amino acids. The data also belong to a second study, concerning T cells in Graves' hyperthyroidism and ophthalmopathy. Per that study: A lack of ophthalmopathy progression within 18 months defined stable Graves' hyperthyroidism.

The J gene is TRBJ2-7, the V gene TRBV5-8; perhaps TRBD2 as D (5 bases). The sample in question was peripheral blood mononuclear cells (PBMCs), obtained at new diagnosis, from a patient treated with antithyroid drugs. The sequence came from a woman aged 25 to 39 with Graves disease. CDR3: CASNHATGSYEQYF. The CDR3 DNA follows: TGTGCCAGCAACCACGCGACGGGGTCCTACGAGCAGTACTTC.